This T cell receptor beta chain was obtained from a study of blood T cells in healthy people across ages. Through a sample-barcoded 5' primer and a J-beta primer mix, a second PCR was run for roughly 6 to 11 cycles. From each sample, at least 2.5 million paired-end reads containing CDR3 were obtained. From the 5' RACE reads, TCRdb called clonotypes with MiXCR, one entry per CDR3 protein. Here the sample spans 780,000 or so distinct CDR3 sequences, around three fifths being singletons. Study-level findings and limits: The long-lived group displayed more naive CD4+ cells, plus higher diversity, than the aged donors did.

CDR1 and CDR2 from the germline V gene are MNHEY and SMNVEV (reference sequence). With 3 bases clipped from V and 9 bases from J, the junction kept 5 bases outside the gene matches. This CDR3 spans 14 amino acids. This clonotype was seen a few times. Its antigen is unidentified. The chain couples TRBV27 to TRBJ2-1, with 10 bases matching TRBD2. This clonotype was obtained from a man aged 35-49 years in good health. Material for sequencing was blood. Here the CDR3 DNA reads TGTGCCAGCAGTTTTTTGGAGCGGGAGGGTGAGCAGTTCTTC. Translating it yields CASSFLEREGEQFF.